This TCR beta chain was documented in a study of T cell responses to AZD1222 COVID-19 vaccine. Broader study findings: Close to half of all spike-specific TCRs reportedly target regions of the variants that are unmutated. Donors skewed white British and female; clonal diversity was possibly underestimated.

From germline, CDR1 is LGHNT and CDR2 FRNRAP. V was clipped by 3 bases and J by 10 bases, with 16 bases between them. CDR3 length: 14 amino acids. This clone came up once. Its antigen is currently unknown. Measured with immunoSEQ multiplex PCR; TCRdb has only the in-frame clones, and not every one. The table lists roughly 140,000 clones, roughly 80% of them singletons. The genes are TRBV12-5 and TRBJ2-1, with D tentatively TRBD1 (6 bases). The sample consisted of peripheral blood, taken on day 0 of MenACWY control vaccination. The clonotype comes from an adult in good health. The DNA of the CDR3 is TGTGCTAGTGGTTTACCACCCCAGGGGTGGGAGCAGTTCTTC. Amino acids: CASGLPPQGWEQFF.